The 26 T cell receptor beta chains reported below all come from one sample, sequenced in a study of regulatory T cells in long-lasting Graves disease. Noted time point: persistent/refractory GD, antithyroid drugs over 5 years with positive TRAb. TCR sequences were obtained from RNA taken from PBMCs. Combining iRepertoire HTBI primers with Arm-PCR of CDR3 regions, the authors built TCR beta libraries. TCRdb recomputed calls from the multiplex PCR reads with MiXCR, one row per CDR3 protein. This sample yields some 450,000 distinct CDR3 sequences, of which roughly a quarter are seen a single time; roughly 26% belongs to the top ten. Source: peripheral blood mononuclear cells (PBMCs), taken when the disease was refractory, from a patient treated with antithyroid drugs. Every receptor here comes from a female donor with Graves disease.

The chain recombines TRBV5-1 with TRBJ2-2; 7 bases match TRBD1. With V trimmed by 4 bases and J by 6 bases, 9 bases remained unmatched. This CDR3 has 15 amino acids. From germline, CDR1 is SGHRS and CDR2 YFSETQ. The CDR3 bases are TGCGCCAGCAGCCCCAACAGGGGTGCTGCCGGGGAGCTGTTTTTT. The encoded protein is CASSPNRGAAGELFF.

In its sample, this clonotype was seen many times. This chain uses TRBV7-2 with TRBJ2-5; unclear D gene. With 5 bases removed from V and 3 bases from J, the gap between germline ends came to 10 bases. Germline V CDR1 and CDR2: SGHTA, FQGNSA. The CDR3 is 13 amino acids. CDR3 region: CASSLPAKETQYF. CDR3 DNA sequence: TGTGCCAGCAGCCTGCCAGCGAAAGAGACCCAGTACTTC.

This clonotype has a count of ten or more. For the CDR3, the DNA is TGTGCCAGCAGTGAAGTAGGGTTGAACACTGAAGCTTTCTTT. It translates to CASSEVGLNTEAFF. The chain is built from TRBV2 and TRBJ1-1, with unresolved D. The CDR3 covers 14 residues. Germline V CDR1 and CDR2: SNHLY, FYNNEI. V gave up 1 base and J gave up 0 bases, with 6 bases separating them.

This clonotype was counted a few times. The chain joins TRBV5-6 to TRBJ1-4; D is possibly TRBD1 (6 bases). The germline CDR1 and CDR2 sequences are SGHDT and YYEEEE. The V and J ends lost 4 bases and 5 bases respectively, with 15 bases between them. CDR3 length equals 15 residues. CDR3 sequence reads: CASSMTGVMNEKLFF. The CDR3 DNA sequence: TGTGCCAGCAGCATGACAGGTGTTATGAATGAAAAACTGTTTTTT.

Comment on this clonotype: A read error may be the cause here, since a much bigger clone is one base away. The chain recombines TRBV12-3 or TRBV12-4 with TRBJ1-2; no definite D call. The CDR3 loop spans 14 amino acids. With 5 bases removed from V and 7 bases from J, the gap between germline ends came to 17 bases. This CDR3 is CASSPGGLACGYTF. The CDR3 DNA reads TGTGCCAGCAGTCCCGGAGGGCTAGCCTGTGGCTACACCTTC.

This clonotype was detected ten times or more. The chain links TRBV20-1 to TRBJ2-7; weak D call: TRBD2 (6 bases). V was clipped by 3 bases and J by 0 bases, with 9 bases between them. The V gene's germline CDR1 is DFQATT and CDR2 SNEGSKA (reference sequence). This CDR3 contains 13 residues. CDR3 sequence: CSASGRTSYEQYF. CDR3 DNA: TGCAGTGCTAGCGGGAGAACCTCCTACGAGCAGTACTTC.

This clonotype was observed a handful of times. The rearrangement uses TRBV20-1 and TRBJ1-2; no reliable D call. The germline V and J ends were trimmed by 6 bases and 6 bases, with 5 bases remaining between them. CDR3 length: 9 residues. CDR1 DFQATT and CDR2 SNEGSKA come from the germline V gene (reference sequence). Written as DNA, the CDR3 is TGCAGTGCCGCAGATGGCTACACCTTC. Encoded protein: CSAADGYTF.

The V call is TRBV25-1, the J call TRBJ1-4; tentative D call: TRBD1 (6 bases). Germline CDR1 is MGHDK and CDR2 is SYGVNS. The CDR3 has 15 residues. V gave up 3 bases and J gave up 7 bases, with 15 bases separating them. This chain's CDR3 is CASSDPGTTGEKLFF. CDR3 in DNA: TGTGCCAGCAGTGATCCGGGGACAACGGGTGAAAAACTGTTTTTT.

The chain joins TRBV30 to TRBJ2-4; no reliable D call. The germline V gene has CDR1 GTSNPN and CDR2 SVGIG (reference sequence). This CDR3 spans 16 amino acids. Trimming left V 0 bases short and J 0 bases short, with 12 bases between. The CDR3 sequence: CAWSVVGRLAKNIQYF. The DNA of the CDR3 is TGTGCCTGGAGTGTTGTCGGCCGGTTAGCCAAAAACATTCAGTACTTC.

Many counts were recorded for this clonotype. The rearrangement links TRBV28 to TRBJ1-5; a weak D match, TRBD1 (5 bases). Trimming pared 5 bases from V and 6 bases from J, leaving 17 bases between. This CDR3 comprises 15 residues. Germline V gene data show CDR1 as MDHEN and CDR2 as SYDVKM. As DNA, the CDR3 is TGTGCCAGCAGTCCCGGGACCGTTCTGGGTCAGCCCCAGCATTTT. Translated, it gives CASSPGTVLGQPQHF.

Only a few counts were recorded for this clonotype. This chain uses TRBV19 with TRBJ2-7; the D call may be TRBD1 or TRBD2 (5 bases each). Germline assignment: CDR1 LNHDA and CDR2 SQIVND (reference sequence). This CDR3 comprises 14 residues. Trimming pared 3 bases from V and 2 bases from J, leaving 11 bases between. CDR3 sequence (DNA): TGTGCCAGTAGTATCCGGGGCAGCACCTACGAGCAGTACTTC. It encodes CASSIRGSTYEQYF.

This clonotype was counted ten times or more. This CDR3 reads CASSTGTGSFEQYF. CDR3 in DNA: TGTGCCAGCAGTACCGGGACAGGATCTTTCGAGCAGTACTTC. V is TRBV6-1 and J is TRBJ2-7; 8 bases line up with TRBD1. With 5 bases clipped from V and 6 bases from J, the junction kept 9 bases outside the gene matches. CDR1 is MNHNS and CDR2 is SASEGT in the germline V gene. The CDR3 length is 14 residues.

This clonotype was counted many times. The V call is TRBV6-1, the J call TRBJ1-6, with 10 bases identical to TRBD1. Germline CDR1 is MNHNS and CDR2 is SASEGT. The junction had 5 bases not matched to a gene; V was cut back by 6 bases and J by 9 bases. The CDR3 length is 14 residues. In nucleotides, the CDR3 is TGTGCCAGCAGGGGGGGACAGGGGCGTTCACCCCTCCACTTT. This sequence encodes CASRGGQGRSPLHF.

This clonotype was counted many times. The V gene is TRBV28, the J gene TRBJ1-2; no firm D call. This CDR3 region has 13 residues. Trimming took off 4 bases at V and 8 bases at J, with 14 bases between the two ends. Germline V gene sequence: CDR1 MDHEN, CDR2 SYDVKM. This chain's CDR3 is CASSWERVGGYTF. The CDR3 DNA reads TGTGCCAGCAGTTGGGAGAGGGTAGGCGGCTACACCTTC.

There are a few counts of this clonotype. Written as DNA, the CDR3 is TGTGCCAGCAGCTTAGAGCCAGGTGGCCTCTACGAGCAGTACTTC. Translating it yields CASSLEPGGLYEQYF. V and J are TRBV7-2 and TRBJ2-7; D call uncertain. The CDR3 runs 15 residues. V was shortened by 1 base and J by 3 bases, with 13 bases between the two germline ends. Germline V gives CDR1 SGHTA, CDR2 FQGNSA.

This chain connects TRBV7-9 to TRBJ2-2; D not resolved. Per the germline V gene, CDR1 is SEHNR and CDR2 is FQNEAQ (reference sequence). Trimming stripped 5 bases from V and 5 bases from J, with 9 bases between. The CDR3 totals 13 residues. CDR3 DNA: TGTGCCAGCAGCGTAAGCCAAACCGGGGAGCTGTTTTTT. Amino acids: CASSVSQTGELFF.

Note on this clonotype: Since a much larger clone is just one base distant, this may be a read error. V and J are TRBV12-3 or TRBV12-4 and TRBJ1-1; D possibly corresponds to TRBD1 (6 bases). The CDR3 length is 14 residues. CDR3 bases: TGTGCCAGCAGAAACTTACAGGGTTCCTCTGAAGCTCTCTTT. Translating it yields CASRNLQGSSEALF.

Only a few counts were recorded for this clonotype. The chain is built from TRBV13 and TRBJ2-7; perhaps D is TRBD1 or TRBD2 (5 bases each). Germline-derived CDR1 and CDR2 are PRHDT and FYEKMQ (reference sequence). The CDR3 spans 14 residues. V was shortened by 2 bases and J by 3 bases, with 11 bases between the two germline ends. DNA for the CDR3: TGTGCCAGCAGCTTATCCGAGGGGCACTACGAGCAGTACTTC. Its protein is CASSLSEGHYEQYF.

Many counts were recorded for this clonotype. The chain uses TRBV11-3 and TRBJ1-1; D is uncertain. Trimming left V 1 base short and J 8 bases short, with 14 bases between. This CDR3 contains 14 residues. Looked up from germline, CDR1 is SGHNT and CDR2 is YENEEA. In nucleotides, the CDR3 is TGTGCCAGCAGCTTAGGTTCGACAACGAAGGAAGCTTTCTTT. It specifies CASSLGSTTKEAFF.

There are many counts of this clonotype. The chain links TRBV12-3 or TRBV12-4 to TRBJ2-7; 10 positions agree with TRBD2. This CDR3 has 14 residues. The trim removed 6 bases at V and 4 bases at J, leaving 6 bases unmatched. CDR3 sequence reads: CASSPGLAAYEQYF. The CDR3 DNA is TGTGCCAGCAGCCCCGGACTAGCGGCATACGAGCAGTACTTC.

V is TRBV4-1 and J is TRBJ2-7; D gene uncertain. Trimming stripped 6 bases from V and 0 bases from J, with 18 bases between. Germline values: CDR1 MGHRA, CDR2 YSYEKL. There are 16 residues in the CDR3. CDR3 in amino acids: CASRATGISDSYEQYF. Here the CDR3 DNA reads TGCGCCAGCAGGGCAACTGGTATCAGCGACTCCTACGAGCAGTACTTC.

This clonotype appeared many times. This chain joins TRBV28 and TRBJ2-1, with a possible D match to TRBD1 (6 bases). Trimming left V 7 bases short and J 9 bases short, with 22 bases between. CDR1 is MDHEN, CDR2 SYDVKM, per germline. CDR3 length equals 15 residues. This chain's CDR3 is CASTLLGTPVVEQFF. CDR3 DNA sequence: TGTGCCAGCACCCTATTGGGGACACCGGTCGTTGAGCAGTTCTTC.

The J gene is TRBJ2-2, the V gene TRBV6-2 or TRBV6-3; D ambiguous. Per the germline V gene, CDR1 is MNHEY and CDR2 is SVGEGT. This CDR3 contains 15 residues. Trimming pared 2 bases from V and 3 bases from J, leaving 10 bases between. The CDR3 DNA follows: TGTGCCAGCAGTTACAGGCTACAGTACACCGGGGAGCTGTTTTTT. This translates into CASSYRLQYTGELFF.

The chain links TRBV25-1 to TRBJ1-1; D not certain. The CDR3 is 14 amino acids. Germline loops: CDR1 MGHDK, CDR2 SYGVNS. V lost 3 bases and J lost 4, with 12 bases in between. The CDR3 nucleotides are TGTGCCAGCAGTGATAACAGAGGTCTCACTGAAGCTTTCTTT. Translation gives CASSDNRGLTEAFF.

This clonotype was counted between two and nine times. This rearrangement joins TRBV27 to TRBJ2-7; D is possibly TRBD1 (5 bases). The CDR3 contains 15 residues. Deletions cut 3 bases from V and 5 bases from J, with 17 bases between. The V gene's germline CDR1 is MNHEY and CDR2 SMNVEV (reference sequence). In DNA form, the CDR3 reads TGTGCCAGCAGTTTCCAGGGTTGGTTGTCCGACGAGCAGTACTTC. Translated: CASSFQGWLSDEQYF.

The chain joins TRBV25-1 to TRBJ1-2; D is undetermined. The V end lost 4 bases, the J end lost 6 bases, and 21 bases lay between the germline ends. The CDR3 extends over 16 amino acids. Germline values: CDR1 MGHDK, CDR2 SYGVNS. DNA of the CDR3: TGTGCCAGCAGTGCTATAGCCGGGGTAAATTTCCATGGCTACACCTTC. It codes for CASSAIAGVNFHGYTF.